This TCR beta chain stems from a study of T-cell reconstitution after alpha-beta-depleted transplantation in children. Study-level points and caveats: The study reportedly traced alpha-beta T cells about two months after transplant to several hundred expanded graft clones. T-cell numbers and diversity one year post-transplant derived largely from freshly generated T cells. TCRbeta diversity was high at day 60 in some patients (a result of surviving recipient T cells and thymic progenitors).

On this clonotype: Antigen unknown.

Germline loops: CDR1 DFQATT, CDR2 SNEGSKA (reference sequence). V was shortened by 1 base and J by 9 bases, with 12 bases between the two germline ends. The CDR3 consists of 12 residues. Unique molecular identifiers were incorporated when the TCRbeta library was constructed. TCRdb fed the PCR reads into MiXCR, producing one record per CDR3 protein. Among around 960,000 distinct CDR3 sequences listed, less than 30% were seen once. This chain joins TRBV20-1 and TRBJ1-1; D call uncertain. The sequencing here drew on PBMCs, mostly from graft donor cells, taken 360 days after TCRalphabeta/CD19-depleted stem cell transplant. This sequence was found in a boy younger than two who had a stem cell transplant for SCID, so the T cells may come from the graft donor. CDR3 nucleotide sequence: TGCAGTGCTAGAGTGGTCGGGTCCCAAGCTTTCTTT. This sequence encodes CSARVVGSQAFF.